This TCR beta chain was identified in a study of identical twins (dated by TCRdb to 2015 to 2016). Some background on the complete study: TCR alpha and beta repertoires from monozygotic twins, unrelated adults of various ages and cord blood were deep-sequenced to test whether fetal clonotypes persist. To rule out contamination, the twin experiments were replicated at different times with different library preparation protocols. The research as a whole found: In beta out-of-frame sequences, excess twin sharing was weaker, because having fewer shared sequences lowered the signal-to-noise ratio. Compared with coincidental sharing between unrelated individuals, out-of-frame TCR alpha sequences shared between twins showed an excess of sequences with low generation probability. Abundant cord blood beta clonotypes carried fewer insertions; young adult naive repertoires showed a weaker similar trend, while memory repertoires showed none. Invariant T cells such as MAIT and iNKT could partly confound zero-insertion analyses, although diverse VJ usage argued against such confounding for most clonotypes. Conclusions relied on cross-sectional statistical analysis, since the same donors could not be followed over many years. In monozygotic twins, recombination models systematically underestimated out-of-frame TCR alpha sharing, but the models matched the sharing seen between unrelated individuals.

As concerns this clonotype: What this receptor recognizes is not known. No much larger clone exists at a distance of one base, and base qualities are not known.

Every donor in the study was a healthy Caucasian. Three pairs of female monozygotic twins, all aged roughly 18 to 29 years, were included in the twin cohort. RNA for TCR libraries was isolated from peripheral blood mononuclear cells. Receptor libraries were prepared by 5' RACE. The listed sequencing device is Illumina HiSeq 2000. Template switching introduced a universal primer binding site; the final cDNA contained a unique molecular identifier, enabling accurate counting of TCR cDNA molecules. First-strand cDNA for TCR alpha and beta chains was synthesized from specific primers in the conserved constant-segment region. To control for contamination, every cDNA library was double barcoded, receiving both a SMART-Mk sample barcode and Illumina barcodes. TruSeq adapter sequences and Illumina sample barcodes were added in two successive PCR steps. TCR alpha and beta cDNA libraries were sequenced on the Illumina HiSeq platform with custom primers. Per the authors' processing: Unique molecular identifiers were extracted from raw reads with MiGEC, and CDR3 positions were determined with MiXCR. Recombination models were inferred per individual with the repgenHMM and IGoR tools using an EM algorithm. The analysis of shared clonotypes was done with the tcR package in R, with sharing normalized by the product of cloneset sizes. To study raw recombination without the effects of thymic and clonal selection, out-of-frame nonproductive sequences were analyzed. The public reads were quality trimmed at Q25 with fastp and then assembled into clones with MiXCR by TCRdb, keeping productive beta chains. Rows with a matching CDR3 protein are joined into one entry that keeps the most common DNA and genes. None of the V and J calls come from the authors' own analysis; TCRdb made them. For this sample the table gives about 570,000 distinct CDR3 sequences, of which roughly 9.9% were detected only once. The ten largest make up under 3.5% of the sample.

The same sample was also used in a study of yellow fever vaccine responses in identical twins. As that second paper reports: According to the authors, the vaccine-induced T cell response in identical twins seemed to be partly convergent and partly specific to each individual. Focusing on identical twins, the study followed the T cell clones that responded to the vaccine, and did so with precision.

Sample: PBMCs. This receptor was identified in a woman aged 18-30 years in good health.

This receptor carries the CDR3 CASSGGVKAFF. In nucleotide form, the sequence is TGTGCCAGCAGCGGAGGGGTTAAAGCTTTCTTT. The rearranged segments are TRBV5-6 and TRBJ1-1; a tentative D match to TRBD1 spans 5 bases. CDR3 length: 11 amino acids, cysteine to phenylalanine. The retained sequence is limited to the CDR3, 33 bases, with the frame set at the first base. CDR1 and CDR2 are drawn from the germline V gene: SGHDT, YYEEEE. Trimming takes 4 bases from V and 9 bases from J, and the germline ends sit 10 bases apart.